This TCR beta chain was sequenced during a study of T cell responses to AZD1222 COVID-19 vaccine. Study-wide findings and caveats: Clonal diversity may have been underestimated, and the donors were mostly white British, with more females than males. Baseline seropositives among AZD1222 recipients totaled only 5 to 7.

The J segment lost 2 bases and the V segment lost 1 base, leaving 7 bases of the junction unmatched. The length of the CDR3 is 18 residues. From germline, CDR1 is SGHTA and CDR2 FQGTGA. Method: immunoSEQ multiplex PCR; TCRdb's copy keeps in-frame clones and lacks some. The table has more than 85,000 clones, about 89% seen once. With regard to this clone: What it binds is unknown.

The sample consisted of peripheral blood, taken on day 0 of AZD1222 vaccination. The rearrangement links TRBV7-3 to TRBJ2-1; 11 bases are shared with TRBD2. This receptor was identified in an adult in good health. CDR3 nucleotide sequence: TGTGCCAGCAGCTTAAAGGGACTAGCGGATAGCACCTACAATGAGCAGTTCTTC. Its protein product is CASSLKGLADSTYNEQFF.